This TCR beta chain was identified during a study of blood T cell repertoires in COVID-19. In the study overall: The United States, Italy and Spain supplied acute and convalescent COVID-19 samples. In each case, the material was cDNA or gDNA derived from T cells, B-cell-depleted T cells, or PBMCs.

Per the authors' pipeline: Amplified reference gene primers provided the basis for estimating nucleated cell counts. Profiling relied on immunoSEQ multiplex PCR, and the TCRdb table lists in-frame clones only, not all of them. D and trimming come from the DNA, and the V and J calls and clone size come from that table. The table lists about 130,000 clones, roughly 83% of them singletons. The table lists this clone with a few counts. The CDR3 is 14 residues long. The germline V gene has CDR1 KGHDR and CDR2 SFDVKD. The V segment lost 3 bases and the J segment 4 bases; nucleotides outside the gene matches: 4.

Material for sequencing was peripheral blood. The receptor was isolated from a human donor in a cohort sampled during active COVID-19. The rearrangement links TRBV24-1 to TRBJ1-2; TRBD1 agrees at 7 bases. CDR3 amino acids: CATSDTTGPYGYTF. The CDR3 coding sequence is TGTGCCACCAGTGATACGACAGGGCCCTATGGCTACACCTTC.